This T cell receptor beta chain was observed in a study of vaccination effects on CD4 cells after COVID-19. Study-wide context: Samples were given by two convalescent patients 16 days and one week before vaccination. Study results and limitations: In people who had recovered, most post-vaccine spike-reactive clones were new vaccine-induced clones. Clones of infection and vaccine origin contracted markedly late after vaccination.

Using viral peptide pools, the ViraFEST assay grew out antigen-specific CD4+ T cells prior to sequencing. The culture ran for under eleven days, and then CD4+ T cells were isolated. SARS-CoV-2 infected the person between March and December 2020, as confirmed by PCR. Notes on this clone: What it binds is not known.

Trimming shortened V by 5 bases and J by 2 bases, and 14 bases separated the two germline ends. CDR1 and CDR2 (germline): SEHNR, FQNEAQ (reference sequence). This CDR3 is 15 amino acids long. Assay used: immunoSEQ multiplex PCR; TCRdb lists only in-frame clones, some missing. The sample yields 25,000 to 35,000 clones, 70% to 85% seen once. The rearrangement links TRBV7-9 to TRBJ2-3, with no clear D. This TCR derives from a human donor who had a prior SARS-CoV-2 infection. The material sequenced was CD4+ T cells from PBMCs cultured with a peptide pool, taken before COVID-19 vaccination. The CDR3 here is CASSRLRIYTDTQYF. DNA for the CDR3: TGTGCCAGCAGCCGCCTTAGGATCTACACAGATACGCAGTATTTT.